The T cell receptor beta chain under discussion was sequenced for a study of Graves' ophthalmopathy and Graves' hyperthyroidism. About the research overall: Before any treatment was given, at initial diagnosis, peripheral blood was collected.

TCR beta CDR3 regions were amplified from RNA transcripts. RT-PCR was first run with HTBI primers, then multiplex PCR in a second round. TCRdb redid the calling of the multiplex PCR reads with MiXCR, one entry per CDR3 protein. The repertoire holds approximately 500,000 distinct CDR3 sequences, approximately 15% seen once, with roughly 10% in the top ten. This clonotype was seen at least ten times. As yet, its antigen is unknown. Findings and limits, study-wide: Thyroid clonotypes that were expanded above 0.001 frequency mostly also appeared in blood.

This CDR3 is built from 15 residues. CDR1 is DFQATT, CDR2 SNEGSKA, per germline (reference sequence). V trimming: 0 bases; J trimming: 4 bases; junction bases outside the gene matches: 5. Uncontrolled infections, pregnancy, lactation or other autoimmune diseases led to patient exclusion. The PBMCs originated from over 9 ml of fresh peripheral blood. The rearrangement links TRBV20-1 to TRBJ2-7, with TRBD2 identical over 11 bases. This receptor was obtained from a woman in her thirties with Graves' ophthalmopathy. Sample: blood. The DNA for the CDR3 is TGCAGTGCTAGAGAATTAGCGGGAGGGATTTACGAGCAGTACTTC. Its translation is CSARELAGGIYEQYF.